The 24 T cell receptor beta chains presented below share a single source sample, sequenced in a study of neoadjuvant anti-PD-1 for oral cavity cancer. Sequencing used immunoSEQ multiplex PCR; TCRdb keeps in-frame clones, though not all of them. This table holds 65,000 to 70,000 clones, 85% to 90% found once. Time point indicated: after neoadjuvant nivolumab, at surgical resection. The sample consisted of PBMCs, taken after nivolumab (anti-PD-1) treatment. Receptors originate from a person aged 35 to 85 with oral cavity squamous cell carcinoma.

The J gene is TRBJ2-4, the V gene TRBV2; D remains ambiguous. This CDR3 region has 14 residues. CDR1 is SNHLY, CDR2 FYNNEI, per germline. Trimming removed 4 bases at V and 1 base at J, with 8 bases between. The CDR3 sequence: CASSVGRAKNIQYF. The DNA for the CDR3 is TGTGCCAGCAGTGTTGGTAGGGCCAAAAACATTCAGTACTTC.

The chain joins TRBV6-4 to TRBJ1-1; D is undetermined. Trimming stripped 6 bases from V and 4 bases from J, with 12 bases between. CDR3 size: 13 residues. Germline loops: CDR1 MRHNA, CDR2 SNTAGT. In DNA, the CDR3 is TGTGCCAGCAGCCAGAGCGTCCTCACTGAAGCTTTCTTT. Residues: CASSQSVLTEAFF.

This clone has just a few counts. This chain uses TRBV5-6 with TRBJ2-7; D unclear. This CDR3 contains 12 residues. Trimming pared 3 bases from V and 1 base from J, leaving 5 bases between. Germline values: CDR1 SGHDT, CDR2 YYEEEE. The CDR3 coding sequence is TGTGCCAGCAGCTCATTTTCCTACGAGCAGTACTTC. Its protein product is CASSSFSYEQYF.

This chain joins TRBV13 and TRBJ1-4, with 8 positions matching TRBD1. V was clipped by 5 bases and J by 7 bases; unmatched bases: 6. The germline CDR1 and CDR2 sequences are PRHDT and FYEKMQ (reference sequence). This CDR3 comprises 14 residues. The CDR3 DNA follows: TGTGCCAGCAGCGTCGGGACAGGCGTTGAAAAACTGTTTTTT. Amino acids: CASSVGTGVEKLFF.

V gene TRBV27 combines with J gene TRBJ1-5, with D hard to call. This CDR3 spans 17 amino acids. Germline V gene data show CDR1 as MNHEY and CDR2 as SMNVEV (reference sequence). V shed 2 bases and J shed 0 bases, with 14 bases lying between them. The CDR3 nucleotides are TGTGCCAGCAGTTTAGGGTCCCCGGGGTATAGCAATCAGCCCCAGCATTTT. Translation gives CASSLGSPGYSNQPQHF.

This clone appeared a single time. The chain uses TRBV7-3 and TRBJ1-1, with D hard to call. Trimming cost V 5 bases and J 1 base, with 11 bases left between them. CDR1 and CDR2 from the germline V gene are SGHTA and FQGTGA. The CDR3 extends over 14 amino acids. CDR3 sequence: CASSLQPGNTEAFF. CDR3 nucleotides: TGTGCCAGCAGCCTTCAGCCTGGGAACACTGAAGCTTTCTTT.

This chain joins TRBV19 and TRBJ2-2, with D unclear. V lost 1 base and J lost 4, with 7 bases in between. From germline, CDR1 is LNHDA and CDR2 SQIVND (reference sequence). The CDR3 runs 14 residues. CDR3 DNA sequence: TGTGCCAGTAGTATAGCGAGCTTCACCGGGGAGCTGTTTTTT. Translated: CASSIASFTGELFF.

This clone was observed a single time. V usage is TRBV4-2 and J usage is TRBJ2-7, with 10 nucleotides matching TRBD1. CDR1 is LGHNA and CDR2 is YNFKEQ in the germline V gene. The length of the CDR3 is 16 residues. The junction had 10 bases not matched to a gene; V was cut back by 4 bases and J by 4 bases. DNA for the CDR3: TGTGCCAGCAGCCGCCCTCCCGGGACAGGGGAATACGAGCAGTACTTC. This translates into CASSRPPGTGEYEQYF.

The genes are TRBV5-1 and TRBJ1-1; D is unclear. CDR3 length equals 12 residues. Trimming removed 5 bases from V and 4 bases from J, with 9 bases in between. Germline V CDR1 and CDR2: SGHRS, YFSETQ. CDR3 sequence: CASRQEGTEAFF. In DNA form, the CDR3 reads TGCGCCAGCAGGCAGGAGGGCACTGAAGCTTTCTTT.

This clone appeared once. This CDR3 reads CASSFTLTSSNEQFF. The CDR3 nucleotides are TGTGCCAGCAGCTTTACCTTGACTAGTTCCAATGAGCAGTTCTTC. The gene calls are TRBV7-9 and TRBJ2-1; a possible D gene is TRBD2 (6 bases). V dropped 3 bases and J dropped 6 bases, with 15 bases sitting between them. The CDR3 runs to 15 residues. Germline V gene data show CDR1 as SEHNR and CDR2 as FQNEAQ (reference sequence).

The chain is built from TRBV5-1 and TRBJ2-2; TRBD1 agrees at 10 bases. The CDR3 has 16 amino acids. From germline, CDR1 is SGHRS and CDR2 YFSETQ. V dropped 4 bases and J dropped 4; count of bases not matched to a gene: 7. The CDR3 sequence: CASSRGQGSGTGELFF. CDR3 DNA: TGCGCCAGCAGCAGGGGACAGGGGAGTGGCACCGGGGAGCTGTTTTTT. The complete variable domain, with remaining parts taken from reference TRBV5-1 and TRBJ2-2, reads KAGVTQTPRYLIKTRGQQVTLSCSPISGHRSVSWYQQTPGQGLQFLFEYFSETQRNKGNFPGRFSGRQFSNSRSEMNVSTLELGDSALYLCASSRGQGSGTGELFFGEGSRLTVL.

In its sample, this clone was seen a few times. The V and J genes are TRBV11-2 and TRBJ2-6; the D gene is possibly TRBD1 (5 bases). Trimming removed 5 bases at V and 0 bases at J, with 17 bases between. CDR3 length: 18 amino acids. The germline CDR1 and CDR2 sequences are SGHAT and FQNNGV. CDR3 amino acids: CASSPLQGVLSGANVLTF. DNA for the CDR3: TGTGCCAGCAGCCCACTCCAGGGTGTCCTCTCTGGGGCCAACGTCCTGACTTTC.

V is TRBV5-1 and J is TRBJ2-3; 9 bases map to TRBD2. The CDR3 contains 16 residues. Germline CDR1 SGHRS, CDR2 YFSETQ. V trimming: 0 bases; J trimming: 3 bases; junction bases outside the gene matches: 5. CDR3 sequence reads: CASSLGRSGRTDTQYF. The DNA of the CDR3 is TGCGCCAGCAGCTTGGGACGTAGCGGGAGAACAGATACGCAGTATTTT.

DNA of the CDR3: TGTGCCAGCAGCGAGCTAGCGGGCTTAAATGAGCAGTTCTTC. It specifies CASSELAGLNEQFF. V gene TRBV7-9 combines with J gene TRBJ2-1, with 8 bases aligning to TRBD2. This CDR3 region has 14 residues. Unmatched junction bases numbered 7, after V lost 5 bases and J lost 7 bases. Per the germline V gene, CDR1 is SEHNR and CDR2 is FQNEAQ (reference sequence).

V gene TRBV5-4 combines with J gene TRBJ1-1; D may be TRBD1 (5 bases). Trimming took off 0 bases at V and 8 bases at J, with 11 bases between the two ends. Germline V gene sequence: CDR1 SGHNT, CDR2 YYREEE (reference sequence). The CDR3 sequence is 13 residues long. CDR3 sequence: CASSLGAGPEAFF. In DNA form, the CDR3 reads TGTGCCAGCAGCTTGGGGGCGGGGCCCGAAGCTTTCTTT.

The J gene is TRBJ2-7, the V gene TRBV15; TRBD2 might be the D (6 bases). Germline-derived CDR1 and CDR2 are LNHNV and YYDKDF (reference sequence). The CDR3 is 14 residues long. Trimming shortened V by 3 bases and J by 5 bases, and 14 bases separated the two germline ends. CDR3 coding DNA: TGTGCCACCAGCAGTGTCGGAGGGATCAACGAGCAGTACTTC. Protein product: CATSSVGGINEQYF.

The chain is built from TRBV19 and TRBJ2-7, with TRBD2 matching 10 bases. The germline V gene has CDR1 LNHDA and CDR2 SQIVND (reference sequence). Losses at the gene ends were 3 bases for V and 7 bases for J; bases not matched to a gene: 9. The CDR3 has 15 residues. This CDR3 reads CASSMDPAGGREQYF. The CDR3, as DNA: TGTGCCAGTAGTATGGACCCAGCGGGGGGGCGAGAGCAGTACTTC. The whole variable domain, remainder taken from reference TRBV19 and TRBJ2-7, is DGGITQSPKYLFRKEGQNVTLSCEQNLNHDAMYWYRQDPGQGLRLIYYSQIVNDFQKGDIAEGYSVSREKKESFPLTVTSAQKNPTAFYLCASSMDPAGGREQYFGPGTRLTVT.

The rearrangement uses TRBV6-1 and TRBJ1-1, with unresolved D. This CDR3 has 15 residues. V lost 2 bases and J 0 bases, leaving 10 bases between the germline ends. Germline V gene data show CDR1 as MNHNS and CDR2 as SASEGT. The CDR3 sequence is CASSETGVVNTEAFF. CDR3 nucleotides: TGTGCCAGCAGTGAAACGGGTGTGGTGAACACTGAAGCTTTCTTT.

This clone was observed once. Mismatch with germline at one junction end may stem from a read error. The CDR3 DNA sequence: TGTGCCAGCAGCTACTCAGGGCGGGGAACTGAAAAACTGTTTTTT. Amino acids: CASSYSGRGTEKLFF. This chain joins TRBV6-5 and TRBJ1-4; perhaps TRBD1 as D (5 bases). The CDR3 covers 15 residues. Per germline, CDR1 MNHEY and CDR2 SVGAGI.

CDR3 in amino acids: CASSAGRGSEAFF. For the CDR3, the DNA is TGCGCCAGCAGTGCGGGTAGGGGATCAGAAGCTTTCTTT. The chain combines TRBV10-1 with TRBJ1-1; D might be TRBD1 (5 bases). This CDR3 is 13 amino acids long. The V gene's germline CDR1 is WNHNN and CDR2 SYGVQD (reference sequence). The V and J ends lost 4 bases and 8 bases respectively, with 14 bases between them.

This clone has only one observation. The chain recombines TRBV27 with TRBJ1-6, with a tentative D call TRBD1 (6 bases). CDR1 is MNHEY, CDR2 SMNVEV, per germline (reference sequence). The CDR3 extends over 16 amino acids. The V and J ends lost 8 bases and 3 bases respectively, with 17 bases between them. The CDR3 nucleotides are TGTGCCAGCGCTCCTTTACAGGGCCGCTATAATTCACCCCTCCACTTT. It translates to CASAPLQGRYNSPLHF.

This CDR3 is CAISGRGSDTQYF. CDR3 DNA: TGTGCCATCAGTGGGAGGGGGTCGGATACGCAGTATTTT. The chain employs TRBV10-3 and TRBJ2-3; D assignment may be TRBD1 or TRBD2 (6 bases each). CDR1 and CDR2 from the germline V gene are ENHRY and SYGVKD. The CDR3 sequence is 13 residues long. V lost 4 bases and J 6 bases, leaving 11 bases between the germline ends.

The chain combines TRBV28 with TRBJ1-5; D is undetermined. V lost 7 bases and J 0 bases, leaving 7 bases between the germline ends. Germline V gene data show CDR1 as MDHEN and CDR2 as SYDVKM. The CDR3 extends over 13 amino acids. In DNA form, the CDR3 reads TGTGCCAGCACCTTTAATAGCAATCAGCCCCAGCATTTT. Residues: CASTFNSNQPQHF.

V usage is TRBV29-1 and J usage is TRBJ2-3, with a possible D match to TRBD1 (6 bases). The ends were cut back, 5 bases at V and 0 bases at J, with 12 bases in the middle. In germline, CDR1 is SQVTM, CDR2 ANQGSEA. This CDR3 region has 14 residues. CDR3: CSVRQAASTDTQYF. CDR3 sequence (DNA): TGCAGCGTTAGACAGGCAGCTAGCACAGATACGCAGTATTTT.